This is a list of T cell receptor beta chains from one sample in a study of cytomegalovirus exposure and HLA in healthy donors. Repertoires were generated with immunoSEQ multiplex PCR, while TCRdb's copy carries only in-frame clones and drops some. Here the sample spans 150,000 to 200,000 clones, around four fifths being singletons. Sequenced input: PBMCs. The receptor set was obtained from a woman in her thirties in good health and CMV-seropositive. CDR3s include the opening cysteine and the closing phenylalanine or tryptophan. Fields, in order: CDR3 DNA, CDR3 protein, CDR3 length, D gene, J gene, V gene, clone size. D genes are given only for firm matches. Size is omitted from some rows. Given values are once, few, many or a class for expanded clones.

TGTGCCAGCAGTTATTTAGCGGGAAAGTGGGGAAATGAGCAGTTCTTC	CASSYLAGKWGNEQFF	16	TRBD2	TRBJ2-1	TRBV27	.
TGTGCCAGTAGTTCGACGCGGGACACTGAAGCTTTCTTT	CASSSTRDTEAFF	13	.	TRBJ1-1	TRBV19	.
TGCGCCAGCAGCCCTAAGGGACAGGGAGACCACGAGCAGTACTTC	CASSPKGQGDHEQYF	15	TRBD1	TRBJ2-7	TRBV4-1	once
TGTGCCAGCAGCCCTCAGGGGTTGGGCACCGGGGAGCTGTTTTTT	CASSPQGLGTGELFF	15	.	TRBJ2-2	TRBV5-6	.
TGTGCCAGCAGTAAGGCCGGGACTAGCGGGAATGAGCAGTTCTTC	CASSKAGTSGNEQFF	15	TRBD2	TRBJ2-1	TRBV6-6	.
TGTGCCAGCAGTTACGGTGGGGGGTCTAACTATGGCTACACCTTC	CASSYGGGSNYGYTF	15	.	TRBJ1-2	TRBV6-6	.
TGTGCCAGCAGCTTGGCCAGCGGGAGCACAGATACGCAGTATTTT	CASSLASGSTDTQYF	15	.	TRBJ2-3	TRBV5-4	.
TGTGCCAGCACCCACCCAGGGGATCGACAGCCCCAGCATTTT	CASTHPGDRQPQHF	14	.	TRBJ1-5	TRBV6-6	.
TGTGCCAGCAGCTTGGAATACATGGAGACCCAGTACTTC	CASSLEYMETQYF	13	.	TRBJ2-5	TRBV5-4	.
TGTGCCAGCAGCTTAGTTCAGGGTGTAAACACTGAAGCTTTCTTT	CASSLVQGVNTEAFF	15	.	TRBJ1-1	TRBV7-6	few
TGCGCCAGCAGCCAAGACTTCGGGAGGGCAGCGAGGGGCGAGCAGTACTTC	CASSQDFGRAARGEQYF	17	TRBD2	TRBJ2-7	TRBV4-3	.
TGTGCCAGCAGACCCGATCTAGGGGGCTCTGGGGCCAACGTCCTGACTTTC	CASRPDLGGSGANVLTF	17	.	TRBJ2-6	TRBV4-2	.
TGTGCCAGTAGTATTGCAGCGGGACCCACAGATACGCAGTATTTT	CASSIAAGPTDTQYF	15	TRBD2	TRBJ2-3	TRBV19	.
TGTGCCAGCAGTTGGATGGACACAAACACTGAAGCTTTCTTT	CASSWMDTNTEAFF	14	.	TRBJ1-1	TRBV5-4	once
TGTGCCTGGGATAAGCGGGGGTACTACGAGCAGTACTTC	CAWDKRGYYEQYF	13	TRBD2	TRBJ2-7	TRBV30	few
TGTGCCAGCAGCTCGGTAGCGGGAGCCACAGATACGCAGTATTTT	CASSSVAGATDTQYF	15	TRBD2	TRBJ2-3	TRBV11-3	.
TGTGCCTCAAATGTGGCAGGGGGCCCGAACACTGAAGCTTTCTTT	CASNVAGGPNTEAFF	15	TRBD1	TRBJ1-1	TRBV6-5	.
TGTGCCAGCAGAAATAACAGGGGAATAGGGGCCTACGAGCAGTACTTC	CASRNNRGIGAYEQYF	16	TRBD1	TRBJ2-7	TRBV28	.
TGTGCCAGCACCCTCTACGAGGGGGCGGGGGAAAAACTGTTTTTT	CASTLYEGAGEKLFF	15	TRBD1	TRBJ1-4	TRBV11-2	.
TGCAGCGTTGGGACTAGCGGCAGCACAGATACGCAGTATTTT	CSVGTSGSTDTQYF	14	TRBD2	TRBJ2-3	TRBV29-1	.
TGTGCCAGCACCCAGGGCCCCATAGGGAATCAGCCCCAGCATTTT	CASTQGPIGNQPQHF	15	.	TRBJ1-5	TRBV5-5	.
TGTGCCAGCAGCTTTGGACTAGCGGGCGATGAGCAGTTCTTC	CASSFGLAGDEQFF	14	TRBD2	TRBJ2-1	TRBV11-2	.
TGTGCCAGTAGTACGGAGGGTAGAAGCTACAATGAGCAGTTCTTC	CASSTEGRSYNEQFF	15	.	TRBJ2-1	TRBV19	once
TGTGCCTGGTCTCAGGGGGCCGGTAGCAATCAGCCCCAGCATTTT	CAWSQGAGSNQPQHF	15	TRBD1	TRBJ1-5	TRBV30	.
TGTGCCAGCAGACAGACGGGGGGTAACCTGAACACTGAAGCTTTCTTT	CASRQTGGNLNTEAFF	16	.	TRBJ1-1	TRBV27	.
TGTGCCAGCAGTTCCACTACCGGGGGCTATGGCTACACCTTC	CASSSTTGGYGYTF	14	.	TRBJ1-2	TRBV6-5	.
TGCAGCGTCCAGATGAACACTGAAGCTTTCTTT	CSVQMNTEAFF	11	.	TRBJ1-1	TRBV29-1	.
TGTGCCAGTAGTATGGTACTTAACTACAATGAGCAGTTCTTC	CASSMVLNYNEQFF	14	.	TRBJ2-1	TRBV19	.
TGTGCCAGCAGTTTGGGTAAGACTAGCGGGAGTGACAATGAGCAGTTCTTC	CASSLGKTSGSDNEQFF	17	TRBD2	TRBJ2-1	TRBV28	.
TGTGCCAGCAGGTCCGGGACACACTACAATGAGCAGTTCTTC	CASRSGTHYNEQFF	14	.	TRBJ2-1	TRBV5-6	.
TGTGCCAGCACGACTAGCGGGTACAATGAGCAGTTCTTC	CASTTSGYNEQFF	13	TRBD2	TRBJ2-1	TRBV28	.
TGTGCCAGCAGCGTCCAGAATCAGCCCCAGCATTTT	CASSVQNQPQHF	12	.	TRBJ1-5	TRBV5-4	.
TGTGCCAGCAGCTTAGCGGACGGCGGGTGGAACCAGCCCCAGCATTTT	CASSLADGGWNQPQHF	16	.	TRBJ1-5	TRBV7-9	.
TGTGCCAGCAGGCTAGCCTACGAGCAGTACTTC	CASRLAYEQYF	11	.	TRBJ2-7	TRBV11-2	.
TGTGCCAGCAGCAGGGACAGGGGTCACTCTGGAAACACCATATATTTT	CASSRDRGHSGNTIYF	16	TRBD1	TRBJ1-3	TRBV11-2	.
TGTGCCAGTAGTATAGGGCCAAACTACAATGAGCAGTTCTTC	CASSIGPNYNEQFF	14	.	TRBJ2-1	TRBV19	.
TGTGCCATCAGTCTCATGACAGGGGGGTCGGAGACCCAGTACTTC	CAISLMTGGSETQYF	15	TRBD1	TRBJ2-5	TRBV10-3	.
TGTGCCAGCAGCTTAGATAACGCGGGAGACCTGTATTTT	CASSLDNAGDLYF	13	TRBD2	TRBJ2-3	TRBV11-2	.
TGTGCCAGCAGCCTAATTGGGACAGCCTACGAGCAGTACTTC	CASSLIGTAYEQYF	14	TRBD1	TRBJ2-7	TRBV27	.
TGTGCCATCAGTCCTATTAGCAATCAGCCCCAGCATTTT	CAISPISNQPQHF	13	.	TRBJ1-5	TRBV10-3	.
TGCGCCAGCCGTCGAGAAGCAAGATACGAGCAGTACTTC	CASRREARYEQYF	13	.	TRBJ2-7	TRBV5-1	few
TGTGCCTGGAGTGCGGACAGGGGAGGTAATCAGCCCCAGCATTTT	CAWSADRGGNQPQHF	15	TRBD1	TRBJ1-5	TRBV30	.
TGTGCCAGCAGTGCTCTAGCGGAGCAGTTCTTC	CASSALAEQFF	11	.	TRBJ2-1	TRBV28	once
TGCAGCGTTGAGAGTACTTTTAATGAAAAACTGTTTTTT	CSVESTFNEKLFF	13	.	TRBJ1-4	TRBV29-1	.
TGTGCCAGCAGCTTTGGCAGCTCCTACGAGCAGTACTTC	CASSFGSSYEQYF	13	.	TRBJ2-7	TRBV5-8	.
TGTGCCAGCAGCTTAGAAGCAGGGTTTGTGGACATTCAGTACTTC	CASSLEAGFVDIQYF	15	.	TRBJ2-4	TRBV7-2	.
TGTGCCAGCAGCCCCCGACCTCCGGGAATAAACACTGAAGCTTTCTTT	CASSPRPPGINTEAFF	16	.	TRBJ1-1	TRBV9	.
TGTGCCTGGAGTGTTATCTTGGGACTAACGAACACCGGGGAGCTGTTTTTT	CAWSVILGLTNTGELFF	17	TRBD2	TRBJ2-2	TRBV30	.